This entry describes one T cell receptor beta chain. Each CDR3 protein gets one entry after TCRdb re-called the RT-PCR reads with MiXCR. The sample has 550,000 to 750,000 distinct CDR3 sequences, 12% to 15% seen once. V was pared by 6 bases and J by 3 bases, with 15 bases between. This CDR3 has 14 residues. Germline values: CDR1 SNHLY, CDR2 FYNNEI. The V gene is TRBV2, the J gene TRBJ2-7, with D perhaps matching TRBD2 (5 bases). What was sequenced was memory CD4+ T cells from blood. This sequence was found in a female donor in good health, serving as a healthy control. This CDR3 is CASSSTTPFYEQYF. As DNA, the CDR3 is TGTGCCAGCAGCTCGACTACCCCATTCTACGAGCAGTACTTC.